A selection of T cell receptor beta chains follows, all from one sample in a study of blood T cells in healthy people across ages. TCRdb analysed the 5' RACE reads with MiXCR anew, one entry per CDR3 protein. The table shows about 510,000 distinct CDR3 sequences, with around a quarter occurring only once. The same sample was also studied in work on T cells of mothers and their children.

Sequencing was carried out using blood. These receptors came from a boy aged 2-9 years in good health. Each CDR3 is given with its conserved first and last residue. Each record gives: J gene, clone size, V gene, D gene, CDR3 DNA, CDR3 protein. The D gene is left open where the match is weak. Not every row has a clone size; where given, it reads once, few, many or a size class.

j_gene: TRBJ2-2
abundance: -
v_gene: TRBV7-2
d_gene: -
CDR3nt: TGTGCCAGCAGCTTGCCCGGGGGGGAGCTGTTTTTT
CDR3aa: CASSLPGGELFF

j_gene: TRBJ2-1
abundance: few
v_gene: TRBV6-1
d_gene: -
CDR3nt: TGTGCCAGCACTAGCGAAAATGAGCAGTTCTTC
CDR3aa: CASTSENEQFF

j_gene: TRBJ1-3
abundance: -
v_gene: TRBV7-2
d_gene: -
CDR3nt: TGTGCCAGCAGCGACGGCGCAGGAAACACCATATATTTT
CDR3aa: CASSDGAGNTIYF

j_gene: TRBJ2-7
abundance: -
v_gene: TRBV6-5
d_gene: -
CDR3nt: TGTGCCAGCAGTTACTCTGCGGATTCCTCCTACGAGCAGTACTTC
CDR3aa: CASSYSADSSYEQYF

j_gene: TRBJ2-3
abundance: few
v_gene: TRBV19
d_gene: -
CDR3nt: TGTGCCAGTAGGGATCTCTACGGGCAGGGGACACCTGACACAGATACGCAGTATTTT
CDR3aa: CASRDLYGQGTPDTDTQYF

j_gene: TRBJ2-7
abundance: few
v_gene: TRBV6-5
d_gene: -
CDR3nt: TGTGCCAGCAGTTACGTGTTTGCCTCTGTCCACGAGCAGTACTTC
CDR3aa: CASSYVFASVHEQYF

j_gene: TRBJ2-6
abundance: few
v_gene: TRBV7-9
d_gene: TRBD2
CDR3nt: TGTGCCAGCAGCTCTTCCCTAGCGGGGGGGCCGAAAGGGGCCAACGTCCTGACTTTC
CDR3aa: CASSSSLAGGPKGANVLTF

j_gene: TRBJ2-2
abundance: few
v_gene: TRBV5-4
d_gene: TRBD1
CDR3nt: TGTGCCAGCAGACGGGACAGGGCCGGGGAGCTGTTTTTT
CDR3aa: CASRRDRAGELFF

j_gene: TRBJ2-7
abundance: few
v_gene: TRBV12-3/TRBV12-4
d_gene: TRBD2
CDR3nt: TGTGCCAGCAGTTTGATTCGGGAGGGGCCCGAGCAGTACTTC
CDR3aa: CASSLIREGPEQYF

j_gene: TRBJ1-5
abundance: many
v_gene: TRBV6-2/TRBV6-3
d_gene: TRBD1
CDR3nt: TGTGCCAGCAGCCTGGGACAGCCGAATCAGCCCCAGCATTTT
CDR3aa: CASSLGQPNQPQHF

j_gene: TRBJ2-5
abundance: -
v_gene: TRBV24-1
d_gene: -
CDR3nt: TGTGCCACCAGTGCCTCAGGGTCCGGGACCCAGTACTTC
CDR3aa: CATSASGSGTQYF

j_gene: TRBJ2-1
abundance: -
v_gene: TRBV7-2
d_gene: -
CDR3nt: TGTGCCAGCAGCCCAGGGTCAGGTGAGCAGTTCTTC
CDR3aa: CASSPGSGEQFF

j_gene: TRBJ2-1
abundance: -
v_gene: TRBV5-4
d_gene: TRBD2
CDR3nt: TGTGCCAGCAGCTTTACTAGCGGGAGGGCATACAATGAGCAGTTCTTC
CDR3aa: CASSFTSGRAYNEQFF

j_gene: TRBJ2-3
abundance: -
v_gene: TRBV6-6
d_gene: -
CDR3nt: TGTGCCAGCAGTCCCCCGGGCCCAGGTACGCAGTATTTT
CDR3aa: CASSPPGPGTQYF